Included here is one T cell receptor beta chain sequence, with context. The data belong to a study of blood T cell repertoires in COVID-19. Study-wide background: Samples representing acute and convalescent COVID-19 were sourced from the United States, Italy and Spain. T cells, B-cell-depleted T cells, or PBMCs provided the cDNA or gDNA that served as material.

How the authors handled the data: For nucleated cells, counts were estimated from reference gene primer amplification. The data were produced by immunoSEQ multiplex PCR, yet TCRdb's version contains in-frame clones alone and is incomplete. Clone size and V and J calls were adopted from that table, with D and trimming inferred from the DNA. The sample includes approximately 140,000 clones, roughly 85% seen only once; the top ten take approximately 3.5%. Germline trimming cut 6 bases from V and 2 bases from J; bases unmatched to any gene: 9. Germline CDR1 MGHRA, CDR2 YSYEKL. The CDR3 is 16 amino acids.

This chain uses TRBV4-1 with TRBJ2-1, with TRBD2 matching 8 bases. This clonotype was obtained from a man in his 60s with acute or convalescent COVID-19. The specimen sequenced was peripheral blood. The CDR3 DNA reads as TGCGCCAGCAGTCCGGGCACTAGCGGAGCCTACAATGAGCAGTTCTTC. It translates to CASSPGTSGAYNEQFF.